Below are 21 T cell receptor beta chains sequenced from a single sample in a study of monozygotic twins with inflammatory bowel disease. TCRdb processed the 5' RACE reads again and assigns one entry to each CDR3 protein, with no DNA. The sample totals fewer than 450,000 distinct CDR3 sequences. What was sequenced was blood. Receptors originate from a human donor with ulcerative colitis or Crohn's disease, or a healthy co-twin of an affected twin (not recorded which).

This chain links TRBV30 with TRBJ2-5. The CDR3 is made up of 11 amino acids. Germline CDR1 and CDR2: GTSNPN and SVGIG (reference sequence). CDR3 region: CAWSLGETQYF. Full variable domain (remainder filled in from reference TRBV30 and TRBJ2-5): SQTIHQWPATLVQPVGSPLSLECTVEGTSNPNLYWYRQAAGRGLQLLFYSVGIGQISSEVPQNLSASRPQDRQFILSSKKLLLSDSGFYLCAWSLGETQYFGPGTRLLVL.

The chain carries TRBV3-1 and TRBJ2-3; checking the TCRdb D call of TRBD1 is not possible without DNA. Per the germline V gene, CDR1 is LGHDT and CDR2 is YNNKEL (reference sequence). The length of the CDR3 is 18 residues. CDR3 loop: CASSQDRGNGRSTDTQYF.

The J gene is TRBJ1-6, the V gene TRBV7-2; TCRdb selects TRBD1, and the lack of DNA leaves this call unchecked. Germline V gene data show CDR1 as SGHTA and CDR2 as FQGNSA. The CDR3 contains 15 residues. The CDR3 here is CASSFGGTNNSPLHF.

This chain uses TRBV7-6 with TRBJ2-1; TCRdb calls TRBD1, which cannot be checked without DNA. The CDR3 loop spans 16 amino acids. Germline CDR1 reads SGHVS; CDR2 reads FNYEAQ. CDR3 in amino acids: CASSRGQSSSYNEQFF.

The chain has TRBV12-3 or TRBV12-4 and TRBJ2-7; as DNA is missing, the TRBD1 call by TCRdb cannot be tested. CDR3 size: 16 residues. The CDR3 region is CASSLWDRGPSYEQYF.

This chain connects TRBV5-1 to TRBJ1-5. CDR3 size: 14 residues. Germline V gene sequence: CDR1 SGHRS, CDR2 YFSETQ. The CDR3 spells CASSLRGGNQPQHF. The entire variable domain, with the rest obtained from reference TRBV5-1 and TRBJ1-5, is as follows: KAGVTQTPRYLIKTRGQQVTLSCSPISGHRSVSWYQQTPGQGLQFLFEYFSETQRNKGNFPGRFSGRQFSNSRSEMNVSTLELGDSALYLCASSLRGGNQPQHFGDGTRLSIL.

The chain carries TRBV4-3 and TRBJ1-2; without DNA, the TCRdb call of TRBD1 cannot be checked. CDR1 and CDR2 from the germline V gene are LGHNA and YSLEER. The CDR3 spans 15 residues. CDR3 residues: CASSQGTGGVYGYTF.

This chain uses TRBV29-1 with TRBJ1-2; TCRdb outputs TRBD1, but without DNA this stays unchecked. From germline, CDR1 is SQVTM and CDR2 ANQGSEA. This CDR3 contains 15 residues. The CDR3 sequence: CSVEPSAGVVDGYTF.

The chain couples TRBV2 to TRBJ2-5; TCRdb indicates TRBD1, and absent DNA this call remains unverified. In germline, CDR1 is SNHLY, CDR2 FYNNEI. This CDR3 is built from 13 residues. The CDR3 protein is CARGRGKQETQYF. Full variable domain (outside the CDR3, taken from reference TRBV2 and TRBJ2-5): EPEVTQTPSHQVTQMGQEVILRCVPISNHLYFYWYRQILGQKVEFLVSFYNNEISEKSEIFDDQFSVERPDGSNFTLKIRSTKLEDSAMYFCARGRGKQETQYFGPGTRLLVL.

The chain carries TRBV5-1 and TRBJ2-3; TCRdb outputs TRBD2, but without DNA this stays unchecked. Germline-derived CDR1 and CDR2 are SGHRS and YFSETQ. The CDR3 contains 17 residues. The CDR3 loop is CASSSGSGGTTTDTQYF. Drawing the rest from reference TRBV5-1 and TRBJ2-3, the complete variable domain is KAGVTQTPRYLIKTRGQQVTLSCSPISGHRSVSWYQQTPGQGLQFLFEYFSETQRNKGNFPGRFSGRQFSNSRSEMNVSTLELGDSALYLCASSSGSGGTTTDTQYFGPGTRLTVL.

The chain has TRBV29-1 and TRBJ2-6; TCRdb's assignment of TRBD1 cannot be checked, as there is no DNA. This CDR3 has 15 amino acids. In germline, CDR1 is SQVTM, CDR2 ANQGSEA. The CDR3 here is CSVRGHRSGANVLTF.

The chain uses TRBV27 and TRBJ2-3. CDR3 length: 15 residues. In germline, CDR1 is MNHEY, CDR2 SMNVEV (reference sequence). CDR3 loop: CASSEIFQSTDTQYF.

The chain employs TRBV12-3 or TRBV12-4 and TRBJ2-3. The CDR3 covers 15 residues. The CDR3 sequence is CASSLNRVGTDTQYF.

V usage is TRBV10-3 and J usage is TRBJ1-6; the TCRdb call, TRBD1, lacks DNA for checking. This CDR3 comprises 18 residues. The V gene's germline CDR1 is ENHRY and CDR2 SYGVKD. The CDR3 is CATLGGTGGSSYNSPLHF.

J is TRBJ2-3 and V is TRBV7-2. The CDR3 covers 16 residues. The germline V gene has CDR1 SGHTA and CDR2 FQGNSA. The CDR3 sequence: CASSLAGILLGDTQYF.

The chain has TRBV27 and TRBJ1-4; the TCRdb D gene call, TRBD1, has no DNA to confirm it. The length of the CDR3 is 16 residues. CDR1 MNHEY and CDR2 SMNVEV come from the germline V gene (reference sequence). CDR3: CASSPFRGGTNEKLFF.

Here the CDR3 reads CASSGGREVSNEQFF. This chain connects TRBV2 to TRBJ2-1; there is no DNA to check the TCRdb D call of TRBD1. Germline values: CDR1 SNHLY, CDR2 FYNNEI. This CDR3 is built from 15 residues.

The chain couples TRBV6-1 to TRBJ1-5; TCRdb's D gene call, TRBD1, goes unchecked for lack of DNA. Per the germline V gene, CDR1 is MNHNS and CDR2 is SASEGT. This CDR3 spans 16 amino acids. CDR3 region: CASSSGQGHSNQPQHF.

The CDR3 spells CASLKTGGYEQYF. V usage is TRBV11-2 and J usage is TRBJ2-7; the TCRdb call, TRBD1, lacks DNA for checking. Germline V lookup: CDR1 SGHAT, CDR2 FQNNGV. CDR3 length: 13 residues.

The rearrangement links TRBV29-1 to TRBJ1-5; lacking DNA, the TRBD1 call made by TCRdb goes unchecked. Germline V gene sequence: CDR1 SQVTM, CDR2 ANQGSEA. This CDR3 contains 14 residues. The CDR3 spells CSAGQGLGNQPQHF.

V and J are TRBV20-1 and TRBJ1-2; lacking DNA, the TRBD1 call made by TCRdb goes unchecked. CDR3 length: 14 residues. Germline CDR1 and CDR2: DFQATT and SNEGSKA (reference sequence). The chain's CDR3 is CSATTQEGARGYTF.